These T cell receptor beta chains were read from a single sample in a study of patients and donors after allogeneic stem cell transplantation. TCRdb used MiXCR to reprocess the RT-PCR reads, holding one entry per CDR3 protein. Here the sample spans roughly 190,000 distinct CDR3 sequences, less than 45% being singletons. Specimen: blood, either unsorted or a sorted T cell fraction (not recorded which). The receptors originated from a human donor who was either an allogeneic HSCT recipient or a stem cell or donor lymphocyte infusion donor (not recorded which). It is not recorded whose cells these are; they may come from a transplant donor. CDR3s include the opening cysteine and the closing phenylalanine or tryptophan. D genes are given only for firm matches. Rows may omit the clone size; those that give it use once, few, many or a size class.

D	size	J	V	CDR3	DNA
TRBD1	few	TRBJ2-1	TRBV28	CASRAGGDNEQFF	TGTGCCAGCAGAGCAGGGGGCGACAATGAGCAGTTCTTC
TRBD1	few	TRBJ2-7	TRBV29-1	CSVAGQTSYEQYF	TGCAGCGTTGCGGGACAGACTTCCTACGAGCAGTACTTC
.	few	TRBJ1-2	TRBV27	CASSLSGQGNYGYTF	TGTGCCAGCAGTTTATCGGGTCAGGGGAACTATGGCTACACCTTC
.	.	TRBJ1-1	TRBV5-1	CATRVTGVDTEAFF	TGCGCCACCCGAGTGACAGGAGTAGACACTGAAGCTTTCTTT
TRBD1	.	TRBJ2-5	TRBV4-1	CASSGGTELWETQYF	TGCGCCAGCAGCGGTGGGACAGAGCTATGGGAGACCCAGTACTTC
TRBD2	once	TRBJ2-1	TRBV24-1	CATSDVGGRANEQFF	TGTGCCACCAGTGATGTGGGTGGGAGGGCCAATGAGCAGTTCTTC
.	.	TRBJ1-5	TRBV28	CASSREGDFNQPQHF	TGTGCCAGCAGCCGGGAGGGGGACTTCAATCAGCCCCAGCATTTT
.	.	TRBJ2-5	TRBV30	CAWSVGAFQETQYF	TGTGCCTGGAGTGTAGGGGCGTTCCAAGAGACCCAGTACTTC
TRBD1	many	TRBJ2-1	TRBV5-1	CASSLDRGPYNEQFF	TGCGCCAGCAGCTTGGACAGGGGCCCTTACAATGAGCAGTTCTTC
.	.	TRBJ1-2	TRBV7-2	CASSLGVRGNYGYTF	TGTGCCAGCAGCTTAGGGGTGAGAGGGAACTATGGCTACACCTTC
.	few	TRBJ1-4	TRBV6-6	CASSHPGQKNEKLFF	TGTGCCAGCAGCCACCCGGGACAAAAGAATGAAAAACTGTTTTTT
TRBD1	.	TRBJ1-3	TRBV6-1	CASSEMGQGFLSGNTIYF	TGTGCCAGCAGTGAAATGGGACAGGGCTTCCTCAGTGGAAACACCATATATTTT
.	.	TRBJ1-1	TRBV12-3/TRBV12-4	CASTFMNTEAFF	TGTGCCAGCACCTTTATGAACACTGAAGCTTTCTTT
.	.	TRBJ2-2	TRBV2	CASSEEGRLTGELFF	TGTGCCAGCAGTGAAGAAGGCCGTCTCACCGGGGAGCTGTTTTTT
TRBD2	.	TRBJ2-5	TRBV7-9	CASSPWTSGSIETQYF	TGTGCCAGCAGCCCCTGGACTAGCGGGAGTATAGAGACCCAGTACTTC
.	.	TRBJ2-3	TRBV28	CASSPRLSTDTQYF	TGTGCCAGCAGTCCTCGACTGTCCACAGATACGCAGTATTTT
TRBD1	few	TRBJ1-2	TRBV5-6	CASSFDRAVYGYTF	TGTGCCAGCAGCTTCGACAGGGCTGTTTATGGCTACACCTTC
.	.	TRBJ2-1	TRBV7-3	CASSLNGRGNEQFF	TGTGCCAGCAGCTTAAACGGGAGAGGAAATGAGCAGTTCTTC
.	once	TRBJ2-2	TRBV6-2/TRBV6-3	CASQGHPNTGELFF	TGTGCCAGTCAGGGGCATCCGAACACCGGGGAGCTGTTTTTT
TRBD2	few	TRBJ2-7	TRBV20-1	CSARGGRAEGEQYF	TGCAGTGCTCGTGGAGGGAGGGCCGAGGGGGAGCAGTACTTC
.	.	TRBJ2-1	TRBV20-1	CSARARDIAYNEQFF	TGCAGTGCTAGAGCTCGGGACATCGCATACAATGAGCAGTTCTTC
TRBD1	.	TRBJ1-1	TRBV7-9	CASRPRIGQVVSMNTEAFF	TGTGCCAGCAGACCCCGTATCGGACAGGTAGTGTCCATGAACACTGAAGCTTTCTTT
.	.	TRBJ1-6	TRBV4-3	CASSRGQGYNSPLHF	TGCGCCAGCAGCCGAGGGCAGGGTTATAATTCACCCCTCCACTTT
.	few	TRBJ1-1	TRBV30	CAWTAAEAFF	TGTGCCTGGACAGCTGCTGAAGCTTTCTTT
.	few	TRBJ1-2	TRBV15	CATSKGGNYGYTF	TGTGCCACCAGCAAAGGGGGAAACTATGGCTACACCTTC
TRBD1	few	TRBJ1-3	TRBV13	CASSVGTASGNTIYF	TGTGCCAGCAGCGTCGGGACAGCCTCTGGAAACACCATATATTTT
.	once	TRBJ2-1	TRBV14	CASSQHSYNEQFF	TGTGCCAGCAGCCAGCACAGCTACAATGAGCAGTTCTTC
.	.	TRBJ1-1	TRBV20-1	CSAAHRVIGLAAFF	TGCAGTGCTGCACACAGGGTAATCGGTCTTGCGGCTTTCTTT
TRBD1	.	TRBJ1-6	TRBV6-1	CASRTGTGKSPLHF	TGTGCCAGCAGGACCGGGACAGGGAAATCACCCCTCCACTTT
.	.	TRBJ1-1	TRBV29-1	CSVGPLRGNTEAFF	TGCAGCGTTGGTCCCCTTCGGGGTAACACTGAAGCTTTCTTT
.	.	TRBJ1-4	TRBV4-3	CASSRRGGAAEKLFF	TGCGCCAGCAGCCGAAGGGGGGGGGCGGCGGAAAAACTGTTTTTT
.	few	TRBJ2-1	TRBV20-1	CSAPVNTEQFF	TGCAGTGCCCCAGTGAATACTGAGCAGTTCTTC
TRBD1	.	TRBJ1-4	TRBV6-5	CASRDRATNEKLFF	TGTGCCAGCAGGGACAGGGCAACTAATGAAAAACTGTTTTTT
.	.	TRBJ1-2	TRBV4-3	CASSQEGTAANYGYTF	TGCGCCAGCAGCCAAGAGGGGACGGCAGCTAACTATGGCTACACCTTC
.	.	TRBJ2-5	TRBV29-1	CSVRGFQETQYF	TGCAGCGTGAGGGGGTTCCAAGAGACCCAGTACTTC
TRBD1	once	TRBJ2-7	TRBV29-1	CSAWDRGDSYEQYF	TGCAGCGCGTGGGACAGGGGCGACTCCTACGAGCAGTACTTC
.	.	TRBJ1-5	TRBV12-3/TRBV12-4	CASSLLPVYSNQPQHF	TGTGCCAGCAGTTTATTACCGGTTTATAGTAATCAGCCCCAGCATTTT
.	few	TRBJ1-1	TRBV7-9	CASSHGARLNTEAFF	TGTGCCAGCAGCCACGGGGCACGGTTGAACACTGAAGCTTTCTTT
TRBD2	.	TRBJ2-2	TRBV7-9	CASSLSPGLAGGPNTGELFF	TGTGCCAGCAGCTTAAGTCCGGGACTAGCGGGAGGGCCAAACACCGGGGAGCTGTTTTTT
TRBD1	.	TRBJ1-1	TRBV29-1	CSVVRTGVSEAFF	TGCAGCGTTGTAAGGACAGGGGTAAGTGAAGCTTTCTTT
.	few	TRBJ1-5	TRBV27	CASSLSGGQPQHF	TGTGCCAGCAGTTTATCAGGGGGTCAGCCCCAGCATTTT
.	few	TRBJ1-2	TRBV4-2	CASSQVDTNYGYTF	TGTGCCAGCAGCCAAGTGGACACCAACTATGGCTACACCTTC
TRBD2	few	TRBJ2-2	TRBV7-9	CASSLASGSGTGELFF	TGTGCCAGCAGCTTGGCTAGCGGGAGTGGTACCGGGGAGCTGTTTTTT
.	.	TRBJ2-7	TRBV9	CASSVGGDLPYEQYF	TGTGCCAGCAGCGTAGGCGGGGACCTCCCCTACGAGCAGTACTTC
.	.	TRBJ2-1	TRBV12-3/TRBV12-4	CASSPAERFGEQFF	TGTGCCAGCAGTCCCGCCGAGAGGTTCGGCGAGCAGTTCTTC
.	.	TRBJ1-5	TRBV27	CASNSGEGVDQPQHF	TGTGCCAGCAATTCGGGGGAGGGGGTCGATCAGCCCCAGCATTTT
.	.	TRBJ1-4	TRBV9	CASSVLTGPNEKLFF	TGTGCCAGCAGCGTTCTGACAGGTCCTAATGAAAAACTGTTTTTT
.	few	TRBJ1-2	TRBV24-1	CATSDRSGYTF	TGTGCCACCAGTGATAGGTCTGGCTACACCTTC
TRBD2	.	TRBJ2-1	TRBV6-2/TRBV6-3	CASSYGTSGRESEQFF	TGTGCCAGCAGTTATGGTACTAGCGGGAGGGAGAGTGAGCAGTTCTTC
TRBD2	.	TRBJ2-7	TRBV6-2/TRBV6-3	CASRQTTGLGVSGQYF	TGTGCCAGCAGGCAAACTACGGGACTAGGTGTTTCGGGACAGTACTTC
.	few	TRBJ1-2	TRBV12-3/TRBV12-4	CASSLDRVFGYTF	TGTGCCAGCAGTTTAGATCGGGTTTTCGGCTACACCTTC
.	.	TRBJ1-3	TRBV12-3/TRBV12-4	CASSLWNSGNTIYF	TGTGCCAGCAGTCTGTGGAACTCTGGAAACACCATATATTTT